The 21 T cell receptor beta chains given below trace back to one sample, sequenced in a study of CD8+CD57+ T cells in acquired aplastic anemia. Genomic DNA templated the TCR beta VDJ and CDR3 profiling. One entry per CDR3 protein, called by TCRdb with MiXCR from the reads. The sample carries roughly 250,000 distinct CDR3 sequences, 82% recorded once. Patients selected for sequencing had displayed CD8+CD57+ cell expansion by flow cytometry. Sequencing was performed on sorted CD4+, CD8+, or CD8+CD57+ T cells (not recorded which) from PBMCs. These receptors were taken from a human donor with aplastic anemia.

As regards this clonotype: Likely a read error: the CDR3 ends without its conserved phenylalanine or tryptophan. The chain recombines TRBV15 with TRBJ2-5, with no clear D. This CDR3 comprises 14 residues. CDR1 is LNHNV and CDR2 is YYDKDF in the germline V gene (reference sequence). CDR3 DNA: TGTGCCACCAGTAGAGGCAGCATCCAAGAGACCCAGTACGGC. This encodes CATSRGSIQETQYG.

In regard to this clonotype: The junction shows a germline mismatch at one end, possibly a read error. The rearrangement joins TRBV2 to TRBJ1-1; D gene unclear. The CDR3 has 14 residues. From germline, CDR1 is SNHLY and CDR2 FYNNEI. CDR3 residues: CASSLLGGPDTPYF. DNA of the CDR3: TGTGCCAGCAGCTTGCTGGGAGGTCCCGATACGCCGTATTTT.

Comment on this clonotype: The CDR3 does not end in the conserved phenylalanine or tryptophan, so this is likely a read error. Because the CDR3's place on the DNA is in doubt, the DNA is left out and the CDR3 is given as listed by TCRdb. The V gene is TRBV7-9, the J gene TRBJ1-6; TRBD1 is the table's D call, not checked against the DNA. The CDR3 numbers 13 amino acids, ends counted. In germline, CDR1 is SEHNR, CDR2 FQNEAQ (reference sequence). This chain's CDR3 is CASSWDRGSPFHV.

V and J are TRBV7-2 and TRBJ1-1, with 9 nucleotides matching TRBD1. The ends lost 4 bases at V and 6 bases at J; junction bases unmatched: 15. This CDR3 is 17 amino acids long. Per germline, CDR1 SGHTA and CDR2 FQGNSA. In DNA form, the CDR3 reads TGTGCCAGCAGCTGGGGGGACCGACAGGGGGGCATCGCTGAAGCTTTCTTT. This gives the protein CASSWGDRQGGIAEAFF.

CDR3 nucleotide sequence: TGTGCCAGCAGCTTACAGCCAGACGCGGCTGCGCTGTATTACGAGCAGTACGTC. Its translation is CASSLQPDAAALYYEQYV. V usage is TRBV7-8 and J usage is TRBJ2-7; D gene unclear. Germline V CDR1 and CDR2: SGHVS, FQNEAQ. V shed 2 bases and J shed 4 bases, with 24 bases lying between them. The CDR3 is 18 residues long.

This clonotype was counted between two and nine times. A junction end diverges from the germline sequence, so it may reflect a read error. The chain is built from TRBV9 and TRBJ2-3; no firm D call. CDR1 is SGDLS and CDR2 is YYNGEE in the germline V gene. CDR3 length: 14 amino acids. The CDR3 DNA reads TGTGCCAGCAGCGTAGGGGGTAAGAGCACAGATACGCATTTT. Encoded protein: CASSVGGKSTDTHF.

The rearrangement joins TRBV11-3 to TRBJ1-1; unclear D gene. CDR1 is SGHNT and CDR2 is YENEEA in the germline V gene. V was clipped by 1 base and J by 1 base, with 4 bases between them. The CDR3 runs 13 residues. In nucleotides, the CDR3 is TGTGCCAGCAGCTTAGCAGCGAACACTGAAGCTTTCTTT. Protein product: CASSLAANTEAFF.

The chain recombines TRBV7-9 with TRBJ1-2; D unclear. The CDR3 has 15 amino acids. V gave up 4 bases and J gave up 8 bases, with 20 bases separating them. Germline V lookup: CDR1 SEHNR, CDR2 FQNEAQ (reference sequence). The CDR3 spells CASSWGAETQYGYTF. In DNA, the CDR3 is TGTGCCAGCAGCTGGGGTGCAGAGACCCAGTACGGCTACACCTTC.

This rearrangement joins TRBV5-8 to TRBJ2-5; unclear D gene. This CDR3 is 13 amino acids long. CDR1 SGHTS and CDR2 YDEGEE come from the germline V gene. V gave up 4 bases and J gave up 1 base, with 8 bases separating them. The CDR3 DNA is TGTGCCAGCAGCAACGGCCTCCAAGAGACCCAGTACTTC. This gives the protein CASSNGLQETQYF.

CDR3 in amino acids: CASSPRPGGASDTYEQYV. DNA for the CDR3: TGTGCCAGTAGCCCTCGGCCAGGGGGCGCGTCAGATACGTACGAGCAGTACGTC. This chain uses TRBV7-8 with TRBJ2-7; TRBD1 matches 8 bases. The CDR3 runs to 18 residues. Germline CDR1 and CDR2: SGHVS and FQNEAQ. The junction had 23 bases not matched to a gene; V was cut back by 9 bases and J by 4 bases.

As concerns this clonotype: The junction shows a germline mismatch at one end, possibly a read error. The chain links TRBV11-3 to TRBJ1-3; maybe TRBD1 (5 bases). CDR3 length: 10 residues. The germline V gene has CDR1 SGHNT and CDR2 YENEEA. CDR3 in amino acids: CASSLNLTDF. In DNA form, the CDR3 reads TGTGCCAGCAGCTTAAATCTGACAGATTTT.

Details on this clonotype: Given the absence of the conserved phenylalanine or tryptophan at the CDR3 end, a read error is likely. The limits of the CDR3 on the DNA are not certain, so only TCRdb's listed CDR3 is given. CDR3 protein: CASSDGGIHEQFFES. This rearrangement joins TRBV2 to TRBJ1-5; the DNA was not used to check the table's D call, TRBD1. In germline, CDR1 is SNHLY, CDR2 FYNNEI. The CDR3 numbers 15 amino acids, ends counted.

The V and J genes are TRBV9 and TRBJ1-5; 7 bases map to TRBD1. The V segment lost 0 bases and the J segment 5 bases; nucleotides outside the gene matches: 5. The CDR3 runs to 15 residues. Germline V gives CDR1 SGDLS, CDR2 YYNGEE. The CDR3 DNA reads as TGTGCCAGCAGCGTAGGGGACAGCGGTTATCAGCCCCAGCATTTT. As protein: CASSVGDSGYQPQHF. The variable domain in full, with the rest retrieved from reference TRBV9 and TRBJ1-5, is DSGVTQTPKHLITATGQRVTLRCSPRSGDLSVYWYQQSLDQGLQFLIQYYNGEERAKGNILERFSAQQFPDLHSELNLSSLELGDSALYFCASSVGDSGYQPQHFGDGTRLSIL.

This sequence joins TRBV9 and TRBJ2-7, with D uncertain. The CDR3 length is 18 residues. The germline V gene encodes CDR1 SGDLS and CDR2 YYNGEE. V was shortened by 0 bases and J by 1 base, with 20 bases between the two germline ends. The CDR3 reads CASSVGSDAQAFSYEQYV. CDR3 bases: TGTGCCAGCAGCGTAGGGTCAGATGCGCAGGCCTTTTCCTACGAGCAGTACGTC.

The CDR3 reads CASSLTEVPDKQYF. As DNA, the CDR3 is TGTGCCAGCAGTTTAACGGAAGTTCCCGACAAGCAGTACTTC. This sequence joins TRBV7-8 and TRBJ2-7; D gene ambiguous. The V gene lost 6 bases and the J gene lost 8 bases, with 20 bases spanning the gap. Per the germline V gene, CDR1 is SGHVS and CDR2 is FQNEAQ. CDR3 length: 14 amino acids.

The genes are TRBV11-1 and TRBJ2-5; maybe TRBD2 (6 bases). Trimming shortened V by 7 bases and J by 2 bases, and 14 bases separated the two germline ends. The germline V gene has CDR1 SGHAT and CDR2 FQDESV (reference sequence). There are 14 residues in the CDR3. DNA of the CDR3: TGTGCCAGCACCACTCTTAGCGGACAAGAGACCCAGTACTTC. This sequence encodes CASTTLSGQETQYF.

The table lists this clonotype with a count of one. Because the CDR3's place on the DNA is in doubt, the DNA is left out and the CDR3 is given as listed by TCRdb. J is TRBJ2-3 and V is TRBV9; TRBD2 was called by the table and not checked on the DNA. CDR1 is SGDLS, CDR2 YYNGEE, per germline. Both ends counted, the CDR3 spans 13 residues. The CDR3: CASSVAVGTTEAF.

Note on this clonotype: The CDR3 end shows no conserved phenylalanine or tryptophan, and so a read error is likely. The rearrangement joins TRBV7-8 to TRBJ2-3, with TRBD2 as a possible D gene (5 bases). The CDR3 is 14 amino acids. V was cut by 1 base and J by 6 bases, with 11 bases left in between. Germline V gene lookup returns CDR1 SGHVS and CDR2 FQNEAQ. As DNA, the CDR3 is TGTGCCAGCAGCTTAGGTGGAGGTCCCGATACGCAGTATTCC. Its protein product is CASSLGGGPDTQYS.

The chain uses TRBV2 and TRBJ2-3; D ambiguous. This CDR3 is built from 13 residues. Per the germline V gene, CDR1 is SNHLY and CDR2 is FYNNEI. The ends were cut back, 8 bases at V and 3 bases at J, with 12 bases in the middle. The CDR3 DNA reads TGTGCCAGCGGCCCCGGCAGGACAGATACGCAGTATTTT. Translating gives CASGPGRTDTQYF.

The chain uses TRBV7-8 and TRBJ2-1; D not resolved. V lost 2 bases and J lost 9, with 17 bases in between. Germline V gene data show CDR1 as SGHVS and CDR2 as FQNEAQ. The length of the CDR3 is 15 residues. In DNA form, the CDR3 reads TGTGCCAGCAGCTTAACCCAAGGTCCCGACACTGAGCAGTTCTTC. This gives the protein CASSLTQGPDTEQFF.

Concerning this clonotype itself: A read error may produce the germline difference seen at one junction end. This chain links TRBV7-3 with TRBJ1-1; D is perhaps TRBD1 (5 bases). Per germline, CDR1 SGHTA and CDR2 FQGTGA. CDR3 length equals 15 residues. The CDR3 is CASTLDLTANKQGFF. CDR3 bases: TGTGCCAGCACCTTAGATCTGACAGCGAACAAACAAGGTTTCTTT.